One and the same sample provided the 21 T cell receptor beta chains below, sequenced in a study of radiotherapy plus CTLA-4 blockade in lung cancer. Sequencing used immunoSEQ multiplex PCR; TCRdb keeps in-frame clones, though not all of them. The sample yields about 70,000 clones, less than 80% seen once. This specimen was peripheral blood, taken from a patient treated with radiotherapy plus ipilimumab. These TCRs come from a human donor with non-small cell lung cancer who had a complete response to radiotherapy plus ipilimumab.

The CDR3, as DNA: TGTGCCACCCACTCGACAGAGATTAACTATGGCTACACCTTC. Protein product: CATHSTEINYGYTF. The chain is built from TRBV28 and TRBJ1-2; a weak D match, TRBD1 (5 bases). Trimming stripped 10 bases from V and 1 base from J, with 16 bases between. The CDR3 is made up of 14 amino acids. Germline CDR1 reads MDHEN; CDR2 reads SYDVKM.

The V call is TRBV4-3, the J call TRBJ1-2, with D uncertain. The ends were cut back, 0 bases at V and 5 bases at J, with 13 bases in the middle. The CDR3 is 15 residues long. CDR1 is LGHNA and CDR2 is YSLEER in the germline V gene. The CDR3 DNA is TGCGCCAGCAGCCAAGATAACCAGGCAGGATATGGCTACACCTTC. Encoded protein: CASSQDNQAGYGYTF.

The chain carries TRBV19 and TRBJ1-3; no definite D call. Germline V gene sequence: CDR1 LNHDA, CDR2 SQIVND (reference sequence). The CDR3 totals 16 residues. The V and J ends lost 6 bases and 2 bases respectively, with 17 bases between them. The CDR3 DNA follows: TGTGCCAGTAGGCCCCCAGGTCGGGAACCTGGAAACACCATATATTTT. This translates into CASRPPGREPGNTIYF.

The CDR3: CASGSPGQGASGTEAFF. The CDR3 DNA sequence: TGTGCCAGCGGGTCTCCGGGACAGGGGGCGAGTGGGACTGAAGCTTTCTTT. This chain links TRBV27 with TRBJ1-1; TRBD1 agrees at 12 bases. The V gene end was trimmed by 8 bases and the J gene end by 5 bases; junction bases not matched to a gene: 15. This CDR3 comprises 17 residues. Germline assignment: CDR1 MNHEY and CDR2 SMNVEV (reference sequence).

The chain is built from TRBV4-3 and TRBJ1-1; 12 bases map to TRBD1. The CDR3 runs 18 residues. Germline assignment: CDR1 LGHNA and CDR2 YSLEER. V was clipped by 0 bases and J by 5 bases; unmatched bases: 10. CDR3 loop: CASSQDLGTGGRGTEAFF. In nucleotides, the CDR3 is TGCGCCAGCAGCCAAGATCTTGGGACAGGGGGCCGGGGAACTGAAGCTTTCTTT.

This clone was counted between two and nine times. J is TRBJ1-5 and V is TRBV12-5; the D gene is possibly TRBD1 (5 bases). Germline V gives CDR1 LGHNT, CDR2 FRNRAP. The CDR3 length is 15 residues. The V end was cut by 2 bases, the J end by 3 bases, with 11 bases between. In nucleotides, the CDR3 is TGTGCTAGTGGTTTGCCAGGGCAGGACAATCAGCCCCAGCATTTT. Translated: CASGLPGQDNQPQHF. Full variable domain (remainder filled in from reference TRBV12-5 and TRBJ1-5): DARVTQTPRHKVTEMGQEVTMRCQPILGHNTVFWYRQTMMQGLELLAYFRNRAPLDDSGMPKDRFSAEMPDATLATLKIQPSEPRDSAVYFCASGLPGQDNQPQHFGDGTRLSIL.

The chain recombines TRBV11-2 with TRBJ2-3; no definite D call. Trimming removed 7 bases at V and 5 bases at J, with 10 bases between. Germline-derived CDR1 and CDR2 are SGHAT and FQNNGV. This CDR3 spans 12 amino acids. The CDR3 protein is CASTLTGDTQYF. CDR3 nucleotides: TGTGCCAGCACACTGACCGGAGATACGCAGTATTTT.

The J gene is TRBJ1-4, the V gene TRBV6-5, with TRBD1 matching 7 bases. Germline V gene lookup returns CDR1 MNHEY and CDR2 SVGAGI. The CDR3 has 15 residues. V shed 6 bases and J 7 bases; nucleotides not matched to a gene: 11. The CDR3: CASRTTGTGSEKLFF. The CDR3 coding sequence is TGTGCCAGCAGGACGACAGGGACCGGTAGTGAAAAACTGTTTTTT.

The chain joins TRBV5-1 to TRBJ1-2, with 7 bases identical to TRBD1. This CDR3 comprises 14 residues. V trimming: 4 bases; J trimming: 0 bases; junction bases outside the gene matches: 3. Looked up from germline, CDR1 is SGHRS and CDR2 is YFSETQ. CDR3 nucleotides: TGCGCCAGCAGCCCGGACAGGACTAACTATGGCTACACCTTC. Translated: CASSPDRTNYGYTF. The entire variable domain, with the rest obtained from reference TRBV5-1 and TRBJ1-2, is as follows: KAGVTQTPRYLIKTRGQQVTLSCSPISGHRSVSWYQQTPGQGLQFLFEYFSETQRNKGNFPGRFSGRQFSNSRSEMNVSTLELGDSALYLCASSPDRTNYGYTFGSGTRLTVV.

The CDR3 is CASSLSTMNTGELFF. CDR3 bases: TGTGCCAGCAGCTTGTCCACCATGAACACCGGGGAGCTGTTTTTT. The rearrangement uses TRBV5-4 and TRBJ2-2; D not certain. The CDR3 has 15 amino acids. V was shortened by 1 base and J by 1 base, with 8 bases between the two germline ends. Germline V gene data show CDR1 as SGHNT and CDR2 as YYREEE (reference sequence).

The rearrangement uses TRBV6-1 and TRBJ1-6, with TRBD1 identical over 8 bases. V lost 10 bases to trimming and J lost 7 bases; unmatched junction nucleotides: 9. Germline V gene sequence: CDR1 MNHNS, CDR2 SASEGT. This CDR3 is built from 14 residues. The CDR3 nucleotides read TGTGCCACCCTAACGGACAGGGTCAATTCACCCCTCCACTTT. Its protein is CATLTDRVNSPLHF.

V gene TRBV9 combines with J gene TRBJ2-7, with 7 bases matching TRBD1. CDR3 length: 15 residues. The germline gives CDR1 SGDLS, CDR2 YYNGEE. V lost 0 bases to trimming and J lost 2 bases; unmatched junction nucleotides: 5. The CDR3 loop is CASSVAGDRAYEQYF. Here the CDR3 DNA reads TGTGCCAGCAGCGTAGCTGGGGACAGAGCCTACGAGCAGTACTTC. Full variable domain (missing parts from reference TRBV9 and TRBJ2-7): DSGVTQTPKHLITATGQRVTLRCSPRSGDLSVYWYQQSLDQGLQFLIQYYNGEERAKGNILERFSAQQFPDLHSELNLSSLELGDSALYFCASSVAGDRAYEQYFGPGTRLTVT.

The chain is built from TRBV2 and TRBJ2-2; 7 nucleotides line up with TRBD2. CDR1 is SNHLY and CDR2 is FYNNEI in the germline V gene. The CDR3 has 14 residues. With V trimmed by 7 bases and J by 4 bases, 6 bases remained unmatched. The CDR3 coding sequence is TGTGCCAGCACCCGACTAGCAGGCACCGGGGAGCTGTTTTTT. It is translated as CASTRLAGTGELFF.

The chain employs TRBV11-3 and TRBJ2-5; D may be TRBD1 (5 bases). V was cut by 3 bases and J by 4 bases, with 9 bases left in between. Germline V CDR1 and CDR2: SGHNT, YENEEA. The CDR3 covers 13 residues. The CDR3 region is CASSFREGETQYF. Here the CDR3 DNA reads TGTGCCAGCAGCTTCAGGGAAGGAGAGACCCAGTACTTC.

This clone was counted between two and nine times. The V and J genes are TRBV5-6 and TRBJ2-7; D gene uncertain. CDR3 size: 12 residues. Per the germline V gene, CDR1 is SGHDT and CDR2 is YYEEEE. V dropped 1 base and J dropped 3 bases, with 5 bases sitting between them. Here the CDR3 reads CASSLIDYEQYF. The CDR3 DNA is TGTGCCAGCAGCTTGATCGACTACGAGCAGTACTTC.

The chain couples TRBV5-1 to TRBJ1-2; 11 nucleotides align to TRBD1. The CDR3 length is 15 residues. V lost 2 bases, J lost 8 bases, and 8 bases stayed unmatched. Germline values: CDR1 SGHRS, CDR2 YFSETQ. CDR3 in amino acids: CASSLAGTGGEGYTF. The DNA for the CDR3 is TGCGCCAGCAGCTTAGCCGGGACAGGGGGGGAAGGCTACACCTTC.

This chain links TRBV30 with TRBJ2-7; 7 nucleotides align to TRBD1. CDR3 length: 13 amino acids. The J segment lost 1 base and the V segment lost 3 bases, leaving 3 bases of the junction unmatched. CDR1 GTSNPN and CDR2 SVGIG come from the germline V gene (reference sequence). CDR3 protein: CAWRDRNSYEQYF. Written as DNA, the CDR3 is TGTGCCTGGAGGGACAGGAATTCCTACGAGCAGTACTTC. The variable domain in full, with the rest retrieved from reference TRBV30 and TRBJ2-7, is SQTIHQWPATLVQPVGSPLSLECTVEGTSNPNLYWYRQAAGRGLQLLFYSVGIGQISSEVPQNLSASRPQDRQFILSSKKLLLSDSGFYLCAWRDRNSYEQYFGPGTRLTVT.

The chain links TRBV6-5 to TRBJ1-1; D is unclear. Germline lookup yields CDR1 MNHEY and CDR2 SVGAGI. Trimming removed 8 bases at V and 4 bases at J, with 17 bases between. The CDR3 loop spans 14 amino acids. In DNA, the CDR3 is TGTGCCAGCGCTAGAGGGTCCGGGAGCACTGAAGCTTTCTTT. Its translation is CASARGSGSTEAFF.

J is TRBJ2-3 and V is TRBV5-8; the D is unclear. CDR1 is SGHTS and CDR2 is YDEGEE in the germline V gene. The length of the CDR3 is 14 residues. The ends were cut back, 0 bases at V and 2 bases at J, with 7 bases in the middle. CDR3 protein: CASSLEPATDTQYF. DNA for the CDR3: TGTGCCAGCAGCTTGGAGCCAGCCACAGATACGCAGTATTTT. Supplemented by reference TRBV5-8 and TRBJ2-3, the full variable domain reads EAGVTQSPTHLIKTRGQQATLRCSPISGHTSVYWYQQALGLGLQFLLWYDEGEERNRGNFPPRFSGRQFPNYSSELNVNALELEDSALYLCASSLEPATDTQYFGPGTRLTVL.

The gene calls are TRBV27 and TRBJ2-7, with TRBD1 matching over 9 bases. This CDR3 has 13 amino acids. Germline lookup yields CDR1 MNHEY and CDR2 SMNVEV (reference sequence). Trimming took 5 bases from V and 7 from J; bases not matched to a gene: 6. CDR3 residues: CASSVWTGEEQYF. The CDR3 DNA reads TGTGCCAGCAGTGTATGGACAGGGGAGGAGCAGTACTTC.

This chain links TRBV10-1 with TRBJ1-1; D ambiguous. The CDR3 has 14 amino acids. The V gene lost 0 bases and the J gene lost 0 bases, with 5 bases spanning the gap. Germline V CDR1 and CDR2: WNHNN, SYGVQD (reference sequence). The CDR3 nucleotides are TGCGCCAGCAGTGAGTCAAGGATGAACACTGAAGCTTTCTTT. Translation gives CASSESRMNTEAFF.